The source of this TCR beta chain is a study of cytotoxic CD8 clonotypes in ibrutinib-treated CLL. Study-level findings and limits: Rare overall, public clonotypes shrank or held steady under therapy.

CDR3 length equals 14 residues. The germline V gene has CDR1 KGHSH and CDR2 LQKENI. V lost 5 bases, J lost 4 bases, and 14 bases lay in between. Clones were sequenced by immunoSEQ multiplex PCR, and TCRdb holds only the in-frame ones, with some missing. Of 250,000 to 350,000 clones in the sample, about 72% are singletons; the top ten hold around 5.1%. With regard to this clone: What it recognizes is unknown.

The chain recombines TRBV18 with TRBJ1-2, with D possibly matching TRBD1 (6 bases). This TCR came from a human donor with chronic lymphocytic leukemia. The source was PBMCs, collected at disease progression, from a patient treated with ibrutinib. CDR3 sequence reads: CASSMRTASYGYTF. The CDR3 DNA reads TGTGCCAGCTCAATGAGGACAGCGTCCTATGGCTACACCTTC.